Given below is one T cell receptor beta chain in context. This record belongs to a study of CD8 T cells in Susac syndrome. This CDR3 comprises 15 residues. Germline CDR1 reads KGHDR; CDR2 reads SFDVKD. V trimming: 7 bases; J trimming: 0 bases; junction bases outside the gene matches: 6. An input of about 0.45 to 1 ug of RNA was subjected to reverse transcription using random hexamers. TCRdb reprocessed the immunoSEQ multiplex PCR reads with MiXCR, giving one entry per CDR3 protein. The sample carries under 300,000 distinct CDR3 sequences, 90% to 96% recorded once. Sequencing was done on a sample of CD4+ T cells from PBMCs. The chain links TRBV24-1 to TRBJ1-2; 8 bases fit TRBD1. The clonotype was recovered from a human donor with Susac syndrome. The CDR3 loop is CATSSDRGANYGYTF. The DNA of the CDR3 is TGTGCCACCAGCTCTGACAGGGGAGCTAACTATGGCTACACCTTC.